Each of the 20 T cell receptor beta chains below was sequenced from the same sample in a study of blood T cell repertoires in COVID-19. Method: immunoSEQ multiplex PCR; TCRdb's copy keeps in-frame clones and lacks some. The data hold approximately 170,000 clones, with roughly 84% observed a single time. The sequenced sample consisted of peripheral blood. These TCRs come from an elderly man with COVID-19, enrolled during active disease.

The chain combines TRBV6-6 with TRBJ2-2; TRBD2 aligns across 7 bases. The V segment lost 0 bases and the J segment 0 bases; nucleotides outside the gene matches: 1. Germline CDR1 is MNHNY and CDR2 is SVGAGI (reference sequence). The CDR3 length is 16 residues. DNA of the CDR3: TGTGCCAGCAGTTACTCGGGGGGGGCGAACACCGGGGAGCTGTTTTTT. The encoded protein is CASSYSGGANTGELFF.

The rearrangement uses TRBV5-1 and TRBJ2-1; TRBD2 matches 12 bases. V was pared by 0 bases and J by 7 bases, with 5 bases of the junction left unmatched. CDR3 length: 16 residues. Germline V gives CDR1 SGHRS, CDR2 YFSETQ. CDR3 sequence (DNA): TGCGCCAGCAGCTTGGAAGGGGGACTAGCGGGTAATGAGCAGTTCTTC. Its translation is CASSLEGGLAGNEQFF.

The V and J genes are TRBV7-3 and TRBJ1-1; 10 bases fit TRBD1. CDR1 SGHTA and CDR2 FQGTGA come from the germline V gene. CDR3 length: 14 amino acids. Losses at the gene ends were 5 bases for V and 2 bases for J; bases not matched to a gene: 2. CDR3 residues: CASSLTGGNTEAFF. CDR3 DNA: TGTGCCAGCAGCCTGACAGGGGGCAACACTGAAGCTTTCTTT.

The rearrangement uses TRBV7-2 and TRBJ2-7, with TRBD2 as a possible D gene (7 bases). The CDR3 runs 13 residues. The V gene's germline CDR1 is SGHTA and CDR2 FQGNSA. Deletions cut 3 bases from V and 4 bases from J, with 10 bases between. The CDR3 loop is CASSFEGGYEQYF. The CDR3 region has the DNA TGTGCCAGCAGCTTCGAGGGGGGGTACGAGCAGTACTTC.

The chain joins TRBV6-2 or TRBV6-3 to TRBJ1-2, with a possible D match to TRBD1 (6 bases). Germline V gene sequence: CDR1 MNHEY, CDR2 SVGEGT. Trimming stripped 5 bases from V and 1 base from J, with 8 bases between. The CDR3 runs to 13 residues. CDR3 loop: CASSRQVNYGYTF. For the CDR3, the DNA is TGTGCCAGCAGTCGACAGGTTAACTATGGCTACACCTTC.

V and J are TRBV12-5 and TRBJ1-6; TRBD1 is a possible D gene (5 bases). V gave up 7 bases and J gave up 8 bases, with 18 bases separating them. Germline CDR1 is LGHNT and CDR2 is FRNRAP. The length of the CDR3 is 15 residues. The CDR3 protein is CASAPDTPGHSPLHF. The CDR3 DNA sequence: TGTGCTAGTGCCCCGGACACCCCAGGGCATTCACCCCTCCACTTT.

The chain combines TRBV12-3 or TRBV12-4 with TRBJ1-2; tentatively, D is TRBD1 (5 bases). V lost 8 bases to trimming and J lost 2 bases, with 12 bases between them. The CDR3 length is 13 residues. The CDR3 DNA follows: TGTGCCAGCGGGCCCCCAGGGAACTATGGCTACACCTTC. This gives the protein CASGPPGNYGYTF.

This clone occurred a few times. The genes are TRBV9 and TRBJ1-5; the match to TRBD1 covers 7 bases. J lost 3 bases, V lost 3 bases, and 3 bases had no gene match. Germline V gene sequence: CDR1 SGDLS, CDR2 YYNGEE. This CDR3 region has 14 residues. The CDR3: CASSGGQFNQPQHF. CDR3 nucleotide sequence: TGTGCCAGCAGCGGGGGACAGTTCAATCAGCCCCAGCATTTT.

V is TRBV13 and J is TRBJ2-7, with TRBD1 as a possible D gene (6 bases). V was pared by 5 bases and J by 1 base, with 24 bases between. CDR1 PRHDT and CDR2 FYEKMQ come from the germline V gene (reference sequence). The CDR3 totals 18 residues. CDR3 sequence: CASSLSPRTEKFSYEQYF. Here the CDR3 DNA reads TGTGCCAGCAGCCTGTCGCCGAGGACAGAAAAATTTTCCTACGAGCAGTACTTC.

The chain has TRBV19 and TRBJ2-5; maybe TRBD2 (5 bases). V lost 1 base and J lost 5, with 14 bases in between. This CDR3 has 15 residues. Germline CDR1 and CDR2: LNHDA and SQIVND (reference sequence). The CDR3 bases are TGTGCCAGTAGTATAGGGGCCGTCTGGAGGGAGACCCAGTACTTC. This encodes CASSIGAVWRETQYF.

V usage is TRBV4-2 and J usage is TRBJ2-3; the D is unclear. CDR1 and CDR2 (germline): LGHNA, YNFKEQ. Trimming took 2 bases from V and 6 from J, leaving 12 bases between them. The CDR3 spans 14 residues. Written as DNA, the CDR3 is TGTGCCAGCAGCCAACTCCGAGGCCGGGATACGCAGTATTTT. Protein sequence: CASSQLRGRDTQYF.

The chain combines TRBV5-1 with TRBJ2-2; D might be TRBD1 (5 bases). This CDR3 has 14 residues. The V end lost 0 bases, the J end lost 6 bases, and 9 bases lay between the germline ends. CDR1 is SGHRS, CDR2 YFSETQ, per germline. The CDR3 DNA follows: TGCGCCAGCAGCTTGGGGGGCCCCCCCGGGGAGCTGTTTTTT. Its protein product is CASSLGGPPGELFF. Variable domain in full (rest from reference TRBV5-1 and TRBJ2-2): KAGVTQTPRYLIKTRGQQVTLSCSPISGHRSVSWYQQTPGQGLQFLFEYFSETQRNKGNFPGRFSGRQFSNSRSEMNVSTLELGDSALYLCASSLGGPPGELFFGEGSRLTVL.

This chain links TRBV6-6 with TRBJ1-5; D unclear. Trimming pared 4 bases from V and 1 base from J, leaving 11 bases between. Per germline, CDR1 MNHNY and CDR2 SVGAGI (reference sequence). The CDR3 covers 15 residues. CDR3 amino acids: CASSFELRSNQPQHF. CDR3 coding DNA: TGTGCCAGCAGTTTTGAGCTCCGGAGCAATCAGCCCCAGCATTTT.

CDR3 nucleotides: TGCGCCAGCAGCACCGGGACAGGGAAGGAAGAGACCCAGTACTTC. Translation gives CASSTGTGKEETQYF. The V call is TRBV5-1, the J call TRBJ2-5, with TRBD1 matching over 9 bases. The germline V gene encodes CDR1 SGHRS and CDR2 YFSETQ. The CDR3 has 15 amino acids. J gave up 3 bases and V 4 bases, and 7 bases lay outside the gene matches.

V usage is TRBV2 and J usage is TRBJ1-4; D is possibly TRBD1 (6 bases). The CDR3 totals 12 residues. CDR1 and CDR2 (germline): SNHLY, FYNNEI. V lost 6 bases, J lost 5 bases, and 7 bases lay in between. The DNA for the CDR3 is TGTGCCAGCAGACAGGGAAATGAAAAACTGTTTTTT. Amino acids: CASRQGNEKLFF.

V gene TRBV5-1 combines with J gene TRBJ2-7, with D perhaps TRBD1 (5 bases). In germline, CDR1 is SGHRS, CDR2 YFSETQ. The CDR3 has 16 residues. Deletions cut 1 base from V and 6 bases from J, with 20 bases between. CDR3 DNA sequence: TGCGCCAGCAGCTTGTTAATTTCCGCAGGGAAGGGCGAGCAGTACTTC. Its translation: CASSLLISAGKGEQYF.

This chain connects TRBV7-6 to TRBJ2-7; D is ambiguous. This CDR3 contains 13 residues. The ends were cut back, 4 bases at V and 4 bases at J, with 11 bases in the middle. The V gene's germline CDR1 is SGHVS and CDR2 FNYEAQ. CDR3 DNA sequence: TGTGCCAGCAGCTCCCAGGTTTGGTACGAGCAGTACTTC. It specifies CASSSQVWYEQYF.

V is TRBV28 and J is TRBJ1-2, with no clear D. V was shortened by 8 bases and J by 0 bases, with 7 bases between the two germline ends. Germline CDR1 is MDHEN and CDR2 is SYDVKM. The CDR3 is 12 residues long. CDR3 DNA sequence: TGTGCCAGCCGGGAGTCTAACTATGGCTACACCTTC. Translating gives CASRESNYGYTF.

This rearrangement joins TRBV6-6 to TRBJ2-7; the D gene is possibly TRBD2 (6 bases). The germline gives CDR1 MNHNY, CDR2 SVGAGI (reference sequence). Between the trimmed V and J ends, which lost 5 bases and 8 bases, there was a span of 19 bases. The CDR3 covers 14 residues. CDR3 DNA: TGTGCCAGCAGTAGACCCGGGACTTCGTTCCAGCAGTACTTC. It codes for CASSRPGTSFQQYF.

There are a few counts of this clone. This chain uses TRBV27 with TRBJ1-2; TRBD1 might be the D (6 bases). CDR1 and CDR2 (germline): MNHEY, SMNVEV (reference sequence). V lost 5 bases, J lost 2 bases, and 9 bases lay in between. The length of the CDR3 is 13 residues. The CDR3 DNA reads TGTGCCAGCAGTGTAGGACAGAACTATGGCTACACCTTC. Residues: CASSVGQNYGYTF.